A selection of T cell receptor beta chains follows, all from one sample in a study of blood T cell repertoires in COVID-19. The method was immunoSEQ multiplex PCR; TCRdb's version includes in-frame clones alone and lacks a portion of them. The repertoire includes around 20,000 clones, about 90% of them detected once, and roughly 7.4% sits in the top ten. Sequencing was done on a sample of peripheral blood. These receptors all come from a man in his 70s with active COVID-19. Both conserved end residues are trimmed from each CDR3. Each record gives: V gene, J gene, CDR3 protein.

>TRBV7-2|TRBJ2-1
ASSFSLAGSNEQF
>TRBV4-3|TRBJ2-2
ASSRAMGSGSLNTGELF
>TRBV5-4|TRBJ2-7
ASSSRATPRGEQY
>TRBV5-1|TRBJ2-2
ASSLARSGGELF
>TRBV28|TRBJ2-7
ASSEDYEQY
>TRBV7-6|TRBJ2-3
ASSSPSSGSITDTQY
>TRBV7-8|TRBJ1-5
ASSLGAGVVDQPQH
>TRBV5-1|TRBJ2-1
ATAVAGGAYNEQF
>TRBV3-1/TRBV3-2|TRBJ1-3
ASSQGQGPGNTIY
>TRBV12-3/TRBV12-4|TRBJ2-5
ASSLSGFETQY
>TRBV5-4|TRBJ1-4
ASSLGGTGGDGEKLF
>TRBV28|TRBJ2-1
ASSLNAGKQF
>TRBV21-1|TRBJ1-6
ASSKPGTGLSYNSPLH
>TRBV19|TRBJ2-1
ASRKGQGNYNEQF
>TRBV20-1|TRBJ2-1
SASRGLARNEQF
>TRBV9|TRBJ2-5
ASSVTGEQETQY
>TRBV19|TRBJ2-1
ASSSSGRFSYNEQF
>TRBV6-6|TRBJ2-7
ASSPQYEQY
>TRBV27|TRBJ1-2
ASSFWTGGNYGYT
>TRBV9|TRBJ1-1
ASSAQGRWENTEAF
>TRBV19|TRBJ2-4
ASSALQGGKY
>TRBV6-5|TRBJ1-2
ASKFGDRTPGSYT
>TRBV4-2|TRBJ1-4
ASSQDLTGEEKLF
>TRBV29-1|TRBJ2-3
SVEESGFTDTQY
>TRBV7-8|TRBJ1-5
ASSLKEGYSNQPQH
>TRBV5-1|TRBJ2-7
ASSLGQFYEQY
>TRBV7-9|TRBJ2-1
ASSSSGTGSLEQF
>TRBV9|TRBJ2-3
ASSVWGRGTDTQY
>TRBV9|TRBJ2-7
ASSVGQGEQY
>TRBV7-9|TRBJ1-6
ASSFSSPNSPLH
>TRBV16|TRBJ2-7
ASSPSGTGLSYEQY
>TRBV7-9|TRBJ1-4
ASSLTGGRREKLF
>TRBV2|TRBJ2-4
ASKDQQGPIQY
>TRBV7-8|TRBJ1-6
ASSLATLTGSSNNSPLH
>TRBV7-8|TRBJ2-7
ASSRTGSGVGDEQY
>TRBV5-4|TRBJ2-5
ASSPGRVEETQY
>TRBV5-4|TRBJ2-7
ASSLGGLSYEQY
>TRBV2|TRBJ2-5
ASSDRLGGETQY
>TRBV27|TRBJ2-2
ASSLWANGELF
>TRBV5-4|TRBJ2-2
ASSLVRGQNTGELF
>TRBV12-3/TRBV12-4|TRBJ1-2
ASSLVEGVGYT
>TRBV7-2|TRBJ2-7
ASSPGGVLPYEQY
>TRBV5-5|TRBJ2-1
ASRMDRGRVNEQF
>TRBV5-8|TRBJ1-3
ASSWTGSGNTIY
>TRBV28|TRBJ1-2
ASRLGGTGSYGYT
>TRBV5-1|TRBJ2-5
ASSSFLTSEETQY
>TRBV5-4|TRBJ2-1
ASSSREGSDEQF
>TRBV7-9|TRBJ1-1
ASSPQGASEAF
>TRBV9|TRBJ2-5
ASSVGIAPFQETQY
>TRBV28|TRBJ1-2
ASSLGSWGRDGYT
>TRBV9|TRBJ2-1
ASSGGGVAYNEQF
>TRBV5-4|TRBJ2-7
ASNKGGDRSYEQY
>TRBV5-1|TRBJ2-3
ASRGRGVGDTQY
>TRBV19|TRBJ2-7
ASSIDGRLEQY
>TRBV3-1/TRBV3-2|TRBJ2-7
ASSQSPREISYEQY
>TRBV11-2|TRBJ2-1
ASSLSGGLSSYNEQF
>TRBV9|TRBJ2-7
ASSVGGTGAHEQY